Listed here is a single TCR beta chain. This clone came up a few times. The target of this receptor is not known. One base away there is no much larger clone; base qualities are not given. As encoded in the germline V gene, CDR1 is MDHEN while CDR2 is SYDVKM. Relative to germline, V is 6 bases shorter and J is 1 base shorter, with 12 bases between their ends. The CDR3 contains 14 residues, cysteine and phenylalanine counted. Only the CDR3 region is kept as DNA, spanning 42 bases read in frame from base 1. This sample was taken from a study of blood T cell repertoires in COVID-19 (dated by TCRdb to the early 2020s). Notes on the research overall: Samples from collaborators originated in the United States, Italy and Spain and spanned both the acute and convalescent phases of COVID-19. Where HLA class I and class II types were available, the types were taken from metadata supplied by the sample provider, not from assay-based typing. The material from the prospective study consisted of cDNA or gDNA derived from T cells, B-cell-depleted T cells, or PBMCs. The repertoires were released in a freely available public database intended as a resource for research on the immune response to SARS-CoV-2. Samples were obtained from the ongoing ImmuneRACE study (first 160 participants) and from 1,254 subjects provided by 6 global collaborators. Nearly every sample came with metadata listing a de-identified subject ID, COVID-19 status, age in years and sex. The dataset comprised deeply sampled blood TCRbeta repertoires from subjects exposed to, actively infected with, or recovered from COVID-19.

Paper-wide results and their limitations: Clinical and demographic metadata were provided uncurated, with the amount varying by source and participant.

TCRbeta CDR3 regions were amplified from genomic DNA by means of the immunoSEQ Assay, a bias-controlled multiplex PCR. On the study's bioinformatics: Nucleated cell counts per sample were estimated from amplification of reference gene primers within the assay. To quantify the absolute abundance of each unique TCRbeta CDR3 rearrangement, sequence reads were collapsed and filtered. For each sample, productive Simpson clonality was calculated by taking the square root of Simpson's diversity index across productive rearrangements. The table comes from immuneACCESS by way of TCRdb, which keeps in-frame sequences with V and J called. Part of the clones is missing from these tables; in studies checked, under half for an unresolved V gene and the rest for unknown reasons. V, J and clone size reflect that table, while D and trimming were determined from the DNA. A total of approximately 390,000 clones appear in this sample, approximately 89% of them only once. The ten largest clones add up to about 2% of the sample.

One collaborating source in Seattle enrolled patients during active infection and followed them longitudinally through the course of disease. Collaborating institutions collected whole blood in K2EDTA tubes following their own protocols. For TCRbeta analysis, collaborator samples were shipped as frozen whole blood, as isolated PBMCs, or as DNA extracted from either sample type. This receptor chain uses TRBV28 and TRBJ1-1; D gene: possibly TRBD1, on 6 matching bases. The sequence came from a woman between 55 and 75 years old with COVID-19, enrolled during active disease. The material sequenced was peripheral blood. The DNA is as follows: TGTGCCAGCAGCCACCCGGGACAGAACACTGAAGCTTTCTTT. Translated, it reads CASSHPGQNTEAFF.